This T cell receptor (beta chain) was sequenced during a study of technical replicates of blood from several donors. The J segment lost 9 bases and the V segment lost 5 bases, leaving 4 bases of the junction unmatched. CDR1 is MDHEN and CDR2 is SYDVKM in the germline V gene. This CDR3 region has 15 residues. Repertoires were generated with immunoSEQ multiplex PCR, while TCRdb's copy carries only in-frame clones and drops some. This table has 87,000 or so clones, over 90% appearing once. This rearrangement joins TRBV28 to TRBJ2-1; 16 bases are shared with TRBD2. Sample: T cells isolated from PBMCs. The source is a human donor in good health. This CDR3 is CASSGTSGRAFEQFF. CDR3 in DNA: TGTGCCAGCAGTGGGACTAGCGGGAGGGCCTTTGAGCAGTTCTTC.